These 22 T cell receptor beta chains were all obtained from the same sample, sequenced in a study of molecular identifiers for immune sequencing clone quantification. TCRdb re-derived calls from the PCR reads in MiXCR, one entry per CDR3 protein. The data hold about half a million distinct CDR3 sequences, with about a fifth observed a single time. Sequenced input: naive CD8+ T cells from blood, with Jurkat cell RNA spiked in. The sample's subset: FACS-sorted CD8+CD4-CCR7+CD45RA+ naive T cells. The receptors shown here come from a human donor in good health. Some libraries in this study had Jurkat cell RNA spiked in.

The V and J genes are TRBV11-2 and TRBJ2-7; perhaps TRBD2 as D (6 bases). Germline V CDR1 and CDR2: SGHAT, FQNNGV. Trimming removed 5 bases at V and 3 bases at J, with 20 bases between. This CDR3 spans 16 amino acids. The CDR3 bases are TGTGCCAGCAGCCAAGCGATCGGGGGAGCCGGCTACGAGCAGTACTTC. It yields the protein CASSQAIGGAGYEQYF. The full variable domain, with the rest looked up from reference TRBV11-2 and TRBJ2-7, is EAGVAQSPRYKIIEKRQSVAFWCNPISGHATLYWYQQILGQGPKLLIQFQNNGVVDDSQLPKDRFSAERLKGVDSTLKIQPAKLEDSAVYLCASSQAIGGAGYEQYFGPGTRLTVT.

This clonotype was recorded at least ten times. The chain carries TRBV25-1 and TRBJ2-3; D is perhaps TRBD1 or TRBD2 (5 bases each). Germline CDR1 reads MGHDK; CDR2 reads SYGVNS. The CDR3 has 16 residues. The V end lost 3 bases, the J end lost 0 bases, and 13 bases lay between the germline ends. This chain's CDR3 is CASSDRDGPSTDTQYF. In DNA, the CDR3 is TGTGCCAGCAGTGACCGGGACGGGCCTAGCACAGATACGCAGTATTTT. The whole variable domain, remainder taken from reference TRBV25-1 and TRBJ2-3, is EADIYQTPRYLVIGTGKKITLECSQTMGHDKMYWYQQDPGMELHLIHYSYGVNSTEKGDLSSESTVSRIRTEHFPLTLESARPSHTSQYLCASSDRDGPSTDTQYFGPGTRLTVL.

This chain connects TRBV10-3 to TRBJ1-1; a possible D gene is TRBD1 (5 bases). Germline lookup yields CDR1 ENHRY and CDR2 SYGVKD. Trimming stripped 8 bases from V and 3 bases from J, with 13 bases between. CDR3 length: 13 residues. In DNA, the CDR3 is TGTGCCATCGGGGCCATATTAGACACTGAAGCTTTCTTT. Its protein is CAIGAILDTEAFF.

This clonotype was observed many times. This rearrangement joins TRBV12-3 or TRBV12-4 to TRBJ2-1, with 11 positions matching TRBD2. The CDR3 extends over 15 amino acids. J gave up 10 bases and V 6 bases, and 11 bases lay outside the gene matches. The CDR3 protein is CASRSSSGGPPEQFF. The CDR3 coding sequence is TGTGCCAGCAGATCCTCTAGCGGGGGGCCCCCAGAGCAGTTCTTC.

This clonotype was seen repeatedly, ten times or more. V and J are TRBV10-1 and TRBJ1-5; D gene ambiguous. Per the germline V gene, CDR1 is WNHNN and CDR2 is SYGVQD (reference sequence). V was shortened by 7 bases and J by 0 bases, with 13 bases between the two germline ends. This CDR3 contains 15 residues. The CDR3 nucleotides are TGCGCCAGCATTACGGACCGGTTTAGCAATCAGCCCCAGCATTTT. Its protein product is CASITDRFSNQPQHF.

This clonotype has only a few counts. The genes are TRBV30 and TRBJ2-5, with TRBD1 matching 7 bases. With 4 bases clipped from V and 5 bases from J, the junction kept 7 bases outside the gene matches. CDR3 length: 13 residues. The V gene's germline CDR1 is GTSNPN and CDR2 SVGIG (reference sequence). CDR3 region: CAWTRRGFETQYF. In DNA, the CDR3 is TGTGCCTGGACCCGCAGGGGGTTTGAGACCCAGTACTTC.

This clonotype was counted only a few times. The chain recombines TRBV6-1 with TRBJ2-5; no firm D call. There are 18 residues in the CDR3. V gave up 11 bases and J gave up 0 bases, with 28 bases separating them. CDR1 MNHNS and CDR2 SASEGT come from the germline V gene. Written as DNA, the CDR3 is TGTGCCTGCGATGATGGGGATCAACCAACTCTTTACCAAGAGACCCAGTACTTC. Amino acid sequence: CACDDGDQPTLYQETQYF.

Of note for this clonotype: A much larger clone is a single base away; this may be a read error. The final CDR3 position lacks the conserved phenylalanine or tryptophan, pointing to a likely read error. This rearrangement joins TRBV18 to TRBJ2-7; TRBD1 matches 12 bases. CDR1 KGHSH and CDR2 LQKENI come from the germline V gene. The CDR3 consists of 16 residues. The V gene end was trimmed by 3 bases and the J gene end by 6 bases; junction bases not matched to a gene: 9. The CDR3 is CASSPPPGQGAGEQYL. The CDR3, as DNA: TGTGCCAGCTCACCTCCACCGGGACAGGGGGCGGGCGAGCAGTACCTC.

The chain combines TRBV7-6 with TRBJ2-2; tentatively, D is TRBD2 (6 bases). This CDR3 has 16 residues. Per germline, CDR1 SGHVS and CDR2 FNYEAQ. Trimming removed 0 bases at V and 6 bases at J, with 14 bases between. CDR3 coding DNA: TGTGCCAGCAGCTTAGCGGTGGAGGGTCGTTCCGGGGAGCTGTTTTTT. Its protein is CASSLAVEGRSGELFF.

The table lists this clonotype with a few counts. This rearrangement joins TRBV13 to TRBJ1-2; TRBD1 might be the D (6 bases). Germline CDR1 reads PRHDT; CDR2 reads FYEKMQ (reference sequence). The CDR3 spans 13 residues. Trimming pared 5 bases from V and 3 bases from J, leaving 10 bases between. The CDR3 protein is CASSSGQHYGYTF. The DNA of the CDR3 is TGTGCCAGCAGCAGTGGACAGCACTATGGCTACACCTTC.

This chain connects TRBV27 to TRBJ2-3, with TRBD2 matching 7 bases. The V and J ends lost 3 bases and 1 base, in that order; junction bases with no gene match: 10. Germline V gene sequence: CDR1 MNHEY, CDR2 SMNVEV (reference sequence). This CDR3 is built from 17 residues. This chain's CDR3 is CASSFGGPSGGTDTQYF. In nucleotides, the CDR3 is TGTGCCAGCAGTTTCGGGGGTCCGAGCGGGGGCACAGATACGCAGTATTTT.

This clonotype showed up many times. The genes are TRBV24-1 and TRBJ2-3; D might be TRBD1 or TRBD2, each matching 5 bases. Germline CDR1 is KGHDR and CDR2 is SFDVKD. This CDR3 has 20 amino acids. V lost 3 bases and J 2 bases, leaving 26 bases between the germline ends. The CDR3 loop is CATSDNTIHRDQKNTDTQYF. The CDR3 coding sequence is TGTGCCACCAGTGATAACACAATTCACCGGGACCAGAAAAACACAGATACGCAGTATTTT.

V and J are TRBV4-3 and TRBJ1-2; D gene uncertain. V lost 1 base and J lost 0, with 9 bases in between. This CDR3 is built from 15 residues. CDR1 and CDR2 from the germline V gene are LGHNA and YSLEER. The CDR3 DNA reads TGCGCCAGCAGCCAAGGTCAAACAGCTAACTATGGCTACACCTTC. Its protein is CASSQGQTANYGYTF.

A word on this clonotype: This may be a read error, as it is one base from a much larger clone. The V and J genes are TRBV29-1 and TRBJ2-3; 8 nucleotides line up with TRBD2. Germline values: CDR1 SQVTM, CDR2 ANQGSEA. V lost 1 base to trimming and J lost 1 base; unmatched junction nucleotides: 7. The CDR3 runs 16 residues. CDR3 coding DNA: TGCAGCGTTGAAGGTGCGGGAGGAATGGGCACAGATACGCAGTATTTT. Encoded protein: CSVEGAGGMGTDTQYF.

This clonotype came up many times. The chain links TRBV29-1 to TRBJ2-1, with 15 bases identical to TRBD2. The J segment lost 5 bases and the V segment lost 6 bases, leaving 8 bases of the junction unmatched. Per germline, CDR1 SQVTM and CDR2 ANQGSEA. The CDR3 is 16 amino acids. CDR3 region: CSVVGTSGRTDNEQFF. DNA of the CDR3: TGCAGCGTGGTAGGGACTAGCGGGAGGACCGACAATGAGCAGTTCTTC.

This clonotype was counted only a few times. The V and J genes are TRBV4-3 and TRBJ2-5, with 8 bases identical to TRBD1. Germline CDR1 and CDR2: LGHNA and YSLEER. J lost 2 bases, V lost 5 bases, and 7 bases had no gene match. The CDR3 is made up of 15 amino acids. CDR3 DNA sequence: TGCGCCAGCAGCAGAGGGGGACAGGAGCAAGAGACCCAGTACTTC. It encodes CASSRGGQEQETQYF.

This clonotype was seen at least ten times. The genes are TRBV12-3 or TRBV12-4 and TRBJ1-5; tentatively, D is TRBD1 (6 bases). CDR3 length: 14 residues. The ends were cut back, 6 bases at V and 1 base at J, with 10 bases in the middle. The CDR3 spells CASSQQGSNQPQHF. CDR3 sequence (DNA): TGTGCCAGCAGCCAACAGGGAAGCAATCAGCCCCAGCATTTT.

The chain uses TRBV7-9 and TRBJ2-1; tentatively, D is TRBD1 (6 bases). CDR1 and CDR2 (germline): SEHNR, FQNEAQ (reference sequence). This CDR3 has 17 amino acids. V lost 4 bases and J 0 bases, leaving 16 bases between the germline ends. The CDR3 reads CASSSYRAISSYNEQFF. In nucleotides, the CDR3 is TGTGCCAGCAGCTCATACAGGGCTATAAGCTCCTACAATGAGCAGTTCTTC.

This clonotype showed up just once. This may stem from a read error, because a much larger clone lies one nucleotide away. The chain has TRBV12-5 and TRBJ2-5; possible D gene TRBD2, 7 bases. From germline, CDR1 is LGHNT and CDR2 FRNRAP. There are 13 residues in the CDR3. Trimming removed 5 bases from V and 5 bases from J, with 12 bases in between. CDR3 sequence reads: CASGRGARETQYF. CDR3 nucleotide sequence: TGTGCTAGTGGTCGGGGGGCGCGGGAGACCCAGTACTTC.

Remarks on this clonotype: Compared with germline, one end of the junction differs, possibly owing to a read error. The rearrangement uses TRBV20-1 and TRBJ2-7; 7 bases align to TRBD2. CDR1 DFQATT and CDR2 SNEGSKA come from the germline V gene (reference sequence). The CDR3 is 13 amino acids. CDR3 region: CSARSSGSCEQYF. CDR3 nucleotide sequence: TGCAGTGCTAGATCTAGCGGCTCCTGCGAGCAGTACTTC.

In this sample, this clonotype turned up many times. V usage is TRBV7-2 and J usage is TRBJ2-3, with D possibly being TRBD2 (6 bases). The CDR3 sequence is 17 residues long. Trimming removed 1 base from V and 0 bases from J, with 14 bases in between. Germline-derived CDR1 and CDR2 are SGHTA and FQGNSA. CDR3 protein: CASSLGAGSTSTDTQYF. For the CDR3, the DNA is TGTGCCAGCAGCTTAGGGGCGGGGTCAACTAGCACAGATACGCAGTATTTT. The complete variable domain, with remaining parts taken from reference TRBV7-2 and TRBJ2-3, reads GAGVSQSPSNKVTEKGKDVELRCDPISGHTALYWYRQSLGQGLEFLIYFQGNSAPDKSGLPSDRFSAERTGGSVSTLTIQRTQQEDSAVYLCASSLGAGSTSTDTQYFGPGTRLTVL.

This clonotype was counted only a few times. At one end the junction does not follow the germline gene, possibly because of a read error. In DNA, the CDR3 is TGTGCCAGCAGCTCCGGGACTAGCGGGGGGGGATACACAGATACGCAGTATTTT. Its translation is CASSSGTSGGGYTDTQYF. J is TRBJ2-3 and V is TRBV5-3; 16 bases fit TRBD2. TRBV5-3 is noted as an ORF with a role that remains uncertain. This CDR3 has 18 residues.